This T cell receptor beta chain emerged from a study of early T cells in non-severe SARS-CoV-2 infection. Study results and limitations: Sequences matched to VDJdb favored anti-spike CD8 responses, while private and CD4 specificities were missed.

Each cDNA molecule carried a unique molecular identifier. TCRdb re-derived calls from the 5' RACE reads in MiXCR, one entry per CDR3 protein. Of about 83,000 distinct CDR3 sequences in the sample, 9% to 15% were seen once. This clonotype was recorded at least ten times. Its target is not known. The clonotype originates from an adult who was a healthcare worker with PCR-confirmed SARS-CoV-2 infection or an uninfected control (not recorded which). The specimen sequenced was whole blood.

The CDR3, as DNA: TGCAGTGCTAGAGGGGCAGGGCCTAATGAAAAACTGTTTTTT. Translation: CSARGAGPNEKLFF. The V and J genes are TRBV20-1 and TRBJ1-4, with D perhaps TRBD1 (5 bases). Trimming removed 1 base at V and 3 bases at J, with 9 bases between. Germline V CDR1 and CDR2: DFQATT, SNEGSKA (reference sequence). This CDR3 has 14 residues.